This T cell receptor (beta chain) stems from a study of CD4 T cells in relation to SARS-CoV-2 and coronaviruses. Whole-study context: TCR beta CDR3s were sequenced after approximately nine-day antigen culture of PBMCs. Convalescent patients were fewer than ten males and a few females; two were Hispanic.

The method was immunoSEQ multiplex PCR; TCRdb's version includes in-frame clones alone and lacks a portion of them. The sample yields approximately 31,000 clones, around three quarters seen once. A word on this clone: The target antigen is unknown.

V shed 0 bases and J 5 bases; nucleotides not matched to a gene: 1. The germline V gene has CDR1 SGHRS and CDR2 YFSETQ. The CDR3 length is 14 residues. Findings and caveats of the study: In around 60% of donors, memory CD4+ clonotypes crossrecognized SARS-CoV-2 and at least one common cold coronavirus spike.

The sequenced material came from memory CD4+ T cells from PBMCs, cultured in vitro. The origin of this receptor is an adult with COVID-19. The chain combines TRBV5-1 with TRBJ2-1, with 8 bases aligning to TRBD2. The CDR3 protein is CASSLELADNEQFF. The CDR3 DNA sequence: TGCGCCAGCAGCTTGGAACTAGCGGACAATGAGCAGTTCTTC.